The present T cell receptor (beta chain) was sequenced within a study of blood T cells in healthy people across ages. The total RNA that was extracted per sample amounted to at least 5 micrograms. A J-beta primer mix and a sample-barcoded 5' primer were used in a second PCR of about 7 to 12 cycles. TCRdb ran MiXCR on the 5' RACE reads and lists one entry per CDR3 protein. The sample lists some 1.7 million distinct CDR3 sequences, 25% to 30% occurring once. The length of the CDR3 is 15 residues. Per the germline V gene, CDR1 is MNHEY and CDR2 is SVGAGI. Deletions cut 2 bases from V and 1 base from J, with 9 bases between.

Sample: blood. The origin of this receptor is a woman in her thirties in good health. The V gene is TRBV6-5, the J gene TRBJ2-1, with D perhaps TRBD1 (6 bases). CDR3: CASSYRQASYNEQFF. CDR3 coding DNA: TGTGCCAGCAGTTACCGACAGGCTTCCTACAATGAGCAGTTCTTC.